This T cell receptor beta chain was sequenced in a study of blood T cell repertoires in COVID-19. Sequenced by immunoSEQ multiplex PCR; TCRdb stores in-frame clones only, minus some. The sample shows 150,000 to 200,000 clones, approximately 85% of them seen only once. This CDR3 spans 14 amino acids. CDR1 and CDR2 (germline): SGHRS, YFSETQ. The junction had 5 bases not matched to a gene; V was cut back by 4 bases and J by 3 bases. V gene TRBV5-1 combines with J gene TRBJ2-7; TRBD2 matches 9 bases. This TCR was recovered from a man aged 55 to 70 with acute or convalescent COVID-19. Specimen: peripheral blood. CDR3 coding DNA: TGCGCCAGCAGCCTGACTAGCGGATACTACGAGCAGTACTTC. As protein: CASSLTSGYYEQYF.